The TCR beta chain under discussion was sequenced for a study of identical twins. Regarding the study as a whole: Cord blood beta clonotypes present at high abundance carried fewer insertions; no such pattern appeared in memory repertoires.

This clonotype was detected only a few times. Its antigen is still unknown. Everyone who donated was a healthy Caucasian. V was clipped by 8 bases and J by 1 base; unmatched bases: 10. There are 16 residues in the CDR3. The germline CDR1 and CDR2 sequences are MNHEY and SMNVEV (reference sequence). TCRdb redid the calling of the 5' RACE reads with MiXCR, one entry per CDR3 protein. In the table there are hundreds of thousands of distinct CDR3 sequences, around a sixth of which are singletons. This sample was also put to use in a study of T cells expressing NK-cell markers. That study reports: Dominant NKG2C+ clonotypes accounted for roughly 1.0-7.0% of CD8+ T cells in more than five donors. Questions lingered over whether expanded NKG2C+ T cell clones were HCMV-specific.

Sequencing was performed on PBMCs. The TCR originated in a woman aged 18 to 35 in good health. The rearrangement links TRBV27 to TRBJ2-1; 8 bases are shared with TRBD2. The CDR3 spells CASRDVAGRSYNEQFF. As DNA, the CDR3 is TGTGCCAGCCGCGACGTAGCGGGGAGGTCCTACAATGAGCAGTTCTTC.